Following are 20 T cell receptor beta chains from one sample sequenced in a study of CD8+CD57+ T cells in acquired aplastic anemia. Previously, flow cytometry had revealed CD8+CD57+ cell expansion in the patients chosen for sequencing. For CDR3 and TCR beta VDJ profiling, genomic DNA was the template used. TCRdb reprocessed the reads with MiXCR, giving one entry per CDR3 protein. The table records around 200,000 distinct CDR3 sequences, less than 50% of them present only once. The sample comprised sorted CD4+, CD8+, or CD8+CD57+ T cells (not recorded which) from PBMCs. These receptor sequences come from a human donor with aplastic anemia.

Concerning this clonotype: The junction differs from germline at one of its ends, possibly a read error. The V call is TRBV20-1, the J call TRBJ2-7; 8 bases line up with TRBD2. The CDR3 totals 11 residues. CDR1 and CDR2 from the germline V gene are DFQATT and SNEGSKA (reference sequence). CDR3 bases: TGCAGCGCTAGCGGGCTCCACGAGCAGTACTTC. Translation gives CSASGLHEQYF.

This sequence joins TRBV7-9 and TRBJ2-7, with D tentatively TRBD2 (6 bases). The germline V and J ends were trimmed by 5 bases and 3 bases, with 17 bases remaining between them. The germline V gene has CDR1 SEHNR and CDR2 FQNEAQ (reference sequence). CDR3 length: 15 residues. CDR3 region: CASSARGYRSYEQYF. CDR3 in DNA: TGTGCCAGCAGCGCTCGGGGGTACCGGAGCTACGAGCAGTACTTC.

Notes on this clonotype: It may be a read error: a sequence one base away is much more abundant. The J gene is TRBJ2-3, the V gene TRBV20-1; TRBD2 is a possible D gene (6 bases). The germline V gene encodes CDR1 DFQATT and CDR2 SNEGSKA (reference sequence). The CDR3 has 14 residues. CDR3 loop: CNAWQEGRSNTQYF. Here the CDR3 DNA reads TGCAATGCTTGGCAGGAGGGTCGATCTAATACGCAGTATTTT.

The chain has TRBV29-1 and TRBJ1-6, with 9 nucleotides matching TRBD1. The J segment lost 9 bases and the V segment lost 6 bases, leaving 6 bases of the junction unmatched. Germline values: CDR1 SQVTM, CDR2 ANQGSEA. This CDR3 contains 13 residues. The CDR3 sequence: CSVKTGQGSPLHF. CDR3 DNA: TGCAGCGTCAAAACGGGACAGGGTTCACCCCTCCACTTT.

V gene TRBV10-3 combines with J gene TRBJ1-6; TRBD1 aligns across 12 bases. The CDR3 contains 17 residues. The germline CDR1 and CDR2 sequences are ENHRY and SYGVKD. After removal of 9 bases from V and 5 bases from J, the junction contained 11 bases not matched to a gene. The CDR3 DNA sequence: TGTGCCATTCGGCCGGGACAGGGGGCAAGTGATAATTCACCCCTCCACTTT. Residues: CAIRPGQGASDNSPLHF.

This clonotype was detected many times. The rearrangement uses TRBV19 and TRBJ1-1; D may be TRBD1 (5 bases). The CDR3 runs 15 residues. The V end was cut by 5 bases, the J end by 0 bases, with 13 bases between. The germline V gene encodes CDR1 LNHDA and CDR2 SQIVND (reference sequence). CDR3 amino acids: CASSPGRPMNTEAFF. The CDR3 nucleotides are TGTGCCAGTAGTCCGGGACGGCCGATGAACACTGAAGCTTTCTTT.

In this sample, this clonotype turned up once. The chain has TRBV5-1 and TRBJ2-7; tentatively, D is TRBD1 (5 bases). The CDR3 has 13 residues. Trimming took off 4 bases at V and 2 bases at J, with 10 bases between the two ends. Germline CDR1 reads SGHRS; CDR2 reads YFSETQ. The CDR3 DNA is TGCGCCAGCAGCCCAGGGATCGCCTACGAGCAGTACTTC. Amino acids: CASSPGIAYEQYF. The full variable domain, its missing parts supplied by reference TRBV5-1 and TRBJ2-7, is KAGVTQTPRYLIKTRGQQVTLSCSPISGHRSVSWYQQTPGQGLQFLFEYFSETQRNKGNFPGRFSGRQFSNSRSEMNVSTLELGDSALYLCASSPGIAYEQYFGPGTRLTVT.

This clonotype has a single count. The chain carries TRBV29-1 and TRBJ2-1; 7 positions match TRBD1. This CDR3 region has 13 residues. Germline trimming cut 5 bases from V and 8 bases from J; bases unmatched to any gene: 9. Germline CDR1 is SQVTM and CDR2 is ANQGSEA. The CDR3 DNA reads as TGCAGCGTTAGGGGGCGTATGATCTATGAGCAGTTCTTC. It codes for CSVRGRMIYEQFF.

This clonotype was found many times. The chain uses TRBV20-1 and TRBJ2-1; D possibly corresponds to TRBD2 (6 bases). The CDR3 spans 13 residues. Germline lookup yields CDR1 DFQATT and CDR2 SNEGSKA (reference sequence). CDR3 sequence: CTAEGPSYNEQFF. In nucleotides, the CDR3 is TGCACCGCGGAGGGGCCGTCCTACAATGAGCAGTTCTTC.

This clonotype was observed a few times. The rearrangement links TRBV10-3 to TRBJ1-1; D is perhaps TRBD1 (5 bases). The CDR3 has 14 residues. Germline CDR1 is ENHRY and CDR2 is SYGVKD. Trimming shortened V by 6 bases and J by 7 bases, and 18 bases separated the two germline ends. This CDR3 reads CAISQQAASGEAFF. The CDR3 DNA follows: TGTGCCATCAGCCAACAGGCAGCGAGCGGTGAAGCTTTCTTT.

This clonotype showed up many times. V is TRBV5-1 and J is TRBJ1-1; 7 nucleotides align to TRBD1. Germline-derived CDR1 and CDR2 are SGHRS and YFSETQ. V was clipped by 3 bases and J by 0 bases; unmatched bases: 5. The CDR3 extends over 15 amino acids. The CDR3 DNA reads TGCGCCAGCAGCTCGGGACAGTCCATGAACACTGAAGCTTTCTTT. It yields the protein CASSSGQSMNTEAFF.

This chain links TRBV3-1 with TRBJ2-3; 12 nucleotides agree with TRBD1. The germline V gene encodes CDR1 LGHDT and CDR2 YNNKEL (reference sequence). This CDR3 spans 16 amino acids. V shed 4 bases and J 5 bases; nucleotides not matched to a gene: 7. CDR3 sequence reads: CASSRAGQGARDTQYF. CDR3 sequence (DNA): TGTGCCAGCAGCCGAGCGGGACAGGGGGCTAGAGATACGCAGTATTTT.

This clonotype was counted a single time. The conserved final phenylalanine or tryptophan is absent from the CDR3, which likely points to a read error. It is unclear where the CDR3 begins or ends on the DNA, so no DNA is shown, and the CDR3 is as TCRdb lists it. V and J are TRBV5-1 and TRBJ1-1. Germline loops: CDR1 SGHRS, CDR2 YFSETQ. The CDR3 is 11 amino acids in total, end residues counted. CDR3 amino acids: CASRQRLNVNY.

CDR3 region: CASSQGTRNSPLHF. The CDR3 bases are TGTGCCAGCAGCCAGGGGACAAGGAATTCACCCCTCCACTTT. V is TRBV3-1 and J is TRBJ1-6; TRBD1 is a possible D gene (6 bases). CDR3 length: 14 residues. The V end was cut by 3 bases, the J end by 7 bases, with 10 bases between. Germline CDR1 LGHDT, CDR2 YNNKEL (reference sequence).

A remark on this clonotype: This sequence may be a read error, since a much larger clone differs from it by one base. This chain links TRBV19 with TRBJ2-7; D is uncertain. The CDR3 is 16 amino acids. Trimming took off 4 bases at V and 0 bases at J, with 16 bases between the two ends. Per the germline V gene, CDR1 is LNHDA and CDR2 is SQIVND (reference sequence). The CDR3 region has the DNA TGTGCCAGTAGTACAGGACCAGCGAGAAGCTCCTACGAGCAGTACTTC. Amino acids: CASSTGPARSSYEQYF.

V usage is TRBV18 and J usage is TRBJ2-1, with a possible D match to TRBD1 (6 bases). V lost 5 bases to trimming and J lost 0 bases, with 14 bases between them. Germline lookup yields CDR1 KGHSH and CDR2 LQKENI. This CDR3 has 16 amino acids. The chain's CDR3 is CASSAYRASSYNEQFF. The CDR3 coding sequence is TGTGCCAGCTCAGCTTACAGGGCTAGCTCCTACAATGAGCAGTTCTTC.

This clonotype was seen repeatedly, ten times or more. J is TRBJ2-6 and V is TRBV2, with unresolved D. Per germline, CDR1 SNHLY and CDR2 FYNNEI. Trimming pared 9 bases from V and 0 bases from J, leaving 9 bases between. This CDR3 region has 14 residues. CDR3 in amino acids: CARRLSSGANVLTF. In nucleotides, the CDR3 is TGTGCCAGGAGATTAAGCTCTGGGGCCAACGTCCTGACTTTC.

The chain joins TRBV7-3 to TRBJ2-7, with D unresolved. This CDR3 is 14 amino acids long. Germline CDR1 is SGHTA and CDR2 is FQGTGA. V lost 4 bases and J lost 1, with 11 bases in between. The CDR3 bases are TGTGCCAGCAGCTCAACGGCCAATTCCTACGAGCAGTACTTC. Its protein product is CASSSTANSYEQYF.

The rearrangement uses TRBV9 and TRBJ2-4; 8 bases match TRBD2. There are 19 residues in the CDR3. The trim removed 0 bases at V and 1 base at J, leaving 12 bases unmatched. The germline gives CDR1 SGDLS, CDR2 YYNGEE. The CDR3 here is CASSVEAGTSDLAKNIQYF. CDR3 nucleotides: TGTGCCAGCAGCGTAGAGGCCGGGACTAGTGATTTGGCCAAAAACATTCAGTACTTC.

This sequence joins TRBV7-9 and TRBJ1-2; D not resolved. V gave up 7 bases and J gave up 6 bases, with 12 bases separating them. CDR1 is SEHNR, CDR2 FQNEAQ, per germline (reference sequence). CDR3 length: 12 amino acids. CDR3 sequence: CASTRDPNGYTF. The CDR3 coding sequence is TGTGCCAGCACAAGGGATCCCAATGGCTACACCTTC.